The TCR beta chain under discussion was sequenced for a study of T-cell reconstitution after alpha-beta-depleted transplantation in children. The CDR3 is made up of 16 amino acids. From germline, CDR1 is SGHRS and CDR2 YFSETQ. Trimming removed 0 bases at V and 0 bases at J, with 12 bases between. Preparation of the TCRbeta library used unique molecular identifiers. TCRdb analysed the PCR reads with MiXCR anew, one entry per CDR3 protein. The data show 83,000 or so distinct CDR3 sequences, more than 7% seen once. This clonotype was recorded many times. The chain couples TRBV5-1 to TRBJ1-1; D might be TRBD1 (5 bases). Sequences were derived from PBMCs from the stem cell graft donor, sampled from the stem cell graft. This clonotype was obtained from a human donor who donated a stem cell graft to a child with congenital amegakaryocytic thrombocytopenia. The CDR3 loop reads CASSLAQGGMNTEAFF. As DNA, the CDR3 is TGCGCCAGCAGCTTGGCTCAGGGAGGGATGAACACTGAAGCTTTCTTT.